Presented here are 21 T cell receptor beta chains from one specimen sequenced in a study of early T cells in non-severe SARS-CoV-2 infection. A single record per CDR3 protein comes from TCRdb applying MiXCR to the 5' RACE reads. The sample gives some 50,000 distinct CDR3 sequences, around 9.3% of which show up once; about 3.8% is in the top ten. This specimen was whole blood, taken at baseline. These receptor sequences come from an adult who was a healthcare worker with PCR-confirmed SARS-CoV-2 infection or an uninfected control (not recorded which).

This clonotype has ten or more counts. J is TRBJ2-7 and V is TRBV5-1; D may be TRBD2 (5 bases). This CDR3 contains 15 residues. The germline gives CDR1 SGHRS, CDR2 YFSETQ. The germline V and J ends were trimmed by 2 bases and 0 bases, with 12 bases remaining between them. The DNA of the CDR3 is TGCGCCAGCAGCTTTCTGACGGGATACTCCTACGAGCAGTACTTC. Residues: CASSFLTGYSYEQYF.

The chain combines TRBV6-5 with TRBJ2-5; 7 nucleotides agree with TRBD1. V lost 0 bases, J lost 5 bases, and 3 bases stayed unmatched. The CDR3 length is 14 residues. CDR1 and CDR2 from the germline V gene are MNHEY and SVGAGI. The CDR3 bases are TGTGCCAGCAGTTACTCGGGCAGGGGGGAGACCCAGTACTTC. Protein product: CASSYSGRGETQYF.

This clonotype is termed medium-sized. The chain uses TRBV12-3 or TRBV12-4 and TRBJ2-2, with 7 bases aligning to TRBD2. J gave up 2 bases and V 7 bases, and 1 base lay outside the gene matches. CDR3 length equals 13 residues. CDR3 DNA sequence: TGTGCCAGCAAGCGGGGTAACACCGGGGAGCTGTTTTTT. Its protein product is CASKRGNTGELFF.

This clonotype was counted ten times or more. The rearrangement joins TRBV21-1 to TRBJ2-1; the D segment call TRBD1 is taken from the table without a DNA check. TRBV21-1 is recorded as a pseudogene. The CDR3 covers 17 residues. CDR3 in DNA: TGTGCCAGCAGCAAGGGTTGTGACAGGGGGGCCTACAATGAGCAGTTCTTC. Its translation: CASSKGCDRGAYNEQFF.

This clonotype was seen at least ten times. This chain joins TRBV20-1 and TRBJ1-6; a possible D gene is TRBD1 (5 bases). Trimming cost V 2 bases and J 12 bases, with 14 bases left between them. Looked up from germline, CDR1 is DFQATT and CDR2 is SNEGSKA (reference sequence). CDR3 size: 13 residues. The DNA of the CDR3 is TGCAGTGCTAGACCTACCGCAGGGAAACCCCTCCACTTT. This encodes CSARPTAGKPLHF.

This clonotype has a handful of counts. The rearrangement links TRBV6-1 to TRBJ2-7, with no clear D. The germline V gene has CDR1 MNHNS and CDR2 SASEGT. V was trimmed by 0 bases and J by 1 base, leaving 7 bases between them. This CDR3 has 14 residues. DNA of the CDR3: TGTGCCAGCAGTGAAGCGGTCCAATCCTACGAGCAGTACTTC. The encoded protein is CASSEAVQSYEQYF.

This clonotype was observed many times. The rearrangement joins TRBV5-1 to TRBJ2-6; 8 bases map to TRBD1. Germline V gives CDR1 SGHRS, CDR2 YFSETQ. Germline trimming cut 7 bases from V and 2 bases from J; bases unmatched to any gene: 11. The CDR3 loop spans 17 amino acids. The CDR3 nucleotides read TGCGCCAGCGCCGTTGGACAGGGTGGTACTGGGGCCAACGTCCTGACTTTC. It translates to CASAVGQGGTGANVLTF.

This clonotype has just a few counts. This chain joins TRBV11-1 and TRBJ2-2; 13 bases line up with TRBD2. The J segment lost 4 bases and the V segment lost 5 bases, leaving 4 bases of the junction unmatched. Germline-derived CDR1 and CDR2 are SGHAT and FQDESV (reference sequence). This CDR3 has 16 amino acids. CDR3 residues: CASSKLAGGPTGELFF. The CDR3 DNA is TGTGCCAGCAGCAAACTAGCGGGAGGGCCCACCGGGGAGCTGTTTTTT.

This clonotype was seen many times. This rearrangement joins TRBV5-1 to TRBJ2-1; unclear D gene. The CDR3 runs to 14 residues. In germline, CDR1 is SGHRS, CDR2 YFSETQ. V was pared by 1 base and J by 4 bases, with 9 bases between. This chain's CDR3 is CASSLSLGYNEQFF. The CDR3 region has the DNA TGCGCCAGCAGCTTGAGTTTAGGGTACAATGAGCAGTTCTTC.

This clonotype was found many times. The rearrangement uses TRBV20-1 and TRBJ1-2; D unclear. Germline-derived CDR1 and CDR2 are DFQATT and SNEGSKA (reference sequence). The CDR3 spans 12 residues. With 5 bases removed from V and 8 bases from J, the gap between germline ends came to 15 bases. CDR3 in amino acids: CSAPDGRRGYTF. CDR3 in DNA: TGCAGTGCTCCGGACGGGCGGCGGGGCTACACCTTC.

This clonotype was recorded at least ten times. The rearrangement joins TRBV19 to TRBJ1-1; D is unclear. Trimming took off 6 bases at V and 0 bases at J, with 14 bases between the two ends. The length of the CDR3 is 15 residues. Germline V gene lookup returns CDR1 LNHDA and CDR2 SQIVND (reference sequence). The CDR3 protein is CASRIDGALNTEAFF. DNA of the CDR3: TGTGCCAGTAGGATTGACGGCGCCTTGAACACTGAAGCTTTCTTT.

V is TRBV3-1 and J is TRBJ2-1, with TRBD2 matching 10 bases. The CDR3 sequence is 13 residues long. The J segment lost 7 bases and the V segment lost 3 bases, leaving 0 bases of the junction unmatched. The germline V gene encodes CDR1 LGHDT and CDR2 YNNKEL (reference sequence). The CDR3 protein is CASSQTSGNEQFF. For the CDR3, the DNA is TGTGCCAGCAGCCAGACTAGCGGGAATGAGCAGTTCTTC.

This clonotype was counted many times. V usage is TRBV9 and J usage is TRBJ2-7; 7 nucleotides match TRBD2. The J segment lost 1 base and the V segment lost 0 bases, leaving 1 base of the junction unmatched. The CDR3 runs to 14 residues. The germline V gene has CDR1 SGDLS and CDR2 YYNGEE. The CDR3 here is CASSVGSGSYEQYF. The CDR3 coding sequence is TGTGCCAGCAGCGTAGGTAGCGGGTCCTACGAGCAGTACTTC.

This clonotype has ten or more counts. The chain employs TRBV10-3 and TRBJ2-7, with D possibly matching TRBD2 (5 bases). This CDR3 comprises 13 residues. Trimming took 4 bases from V and 3 from J, leaving 10 bases between them. Germline lookup yields CDR1 ENHRY and CDR2 SYGVKD. The CDR3 spells CAISGGSVYEQYF. DNA of the CDR3: TGTGCCATCAGTGGAGGTAGCGTCTACGAGCAGTACTTC.

V is TRBV11-2 and J is TRBJ2-5; D might be TRBD1 (7 bases). The germline V and J ends were trimmed by 8 bases and 4 bases, with 14 bases remaining between them. CDR3 size: 13 residues. Germline-derived CDR1 and CDR2 are SGHAT and FQNNGV. The DNA for the CDR3 is TGTGCCAGCGGCGGGACAGCCGGAGAGACCCAGTACTTC. It translates to CASGGTAGETQYF.

As concerns this clonotype: At one end the junction does not follow the germline gene, possibly because of a read error. The gene calls are TRBV6-6 and TRBJ1-4; a weak D match, TRBD1 (5 bases). Germline V CDR1 and CDR2: MNHNY, SVGAGI (reference sequence). The CDR3 contains 13 residues. In nucleotides, the CDR3 is TGTGCCAGCAGGGCAGCGGGGGGGAGACTGGCTGTTTTT. Its protein is CASRAAGGRLAVF.

This clonotype was seen many times. V is TRBV4-1 and J is TRBJ2-7, with 8 bases lining up with TRBD2. This CDR3 comprises 16 residues. CDR1 and CDR2 from the germline V gene are MGHRA and YSYEKL. The V gene end was trimmed by 1 base and the J gene end by 0 bases; junction bases not matched to a gene: 5. CDR3 protein: CASSQVTLAVSYEQYF. The DNA for the CDR3 is TGCGCCAGCAGCCAAGTGACACTAGCGGTCTCCTACGAGCAGTACTTC.

A note on this clonotype: A read error may be the cause here, since a much bigger clone is one base away. This chain links TRBV28 with TRBJ2-5; the D is unclear. Per germline, CDR1 MDHEN and CDR2 SYDVKM. This CDR3 contains 10 residues. In nucleotides, the CDR3 is TGTGTCAGTTTCGGAGAGACCCAGTACTTC. Translating gives CVSFGETQYF.

This clonotype was detected ten times or more. The rearrangement links TRBV6-1 to TRBJ2-5; 8 positions match TRBD1. CDR1 is MNHNS and CDR2 is SASEGT in the germline V gene. The CDR3 extends over 16 amino acids. J was trimmed by 1 base and V by 1 base; bases with no gene match: 5. The CDR3 is CASSEVGDRLQETQYF. CDR3 nucleotides: TGTGCCAGCAGTGAAGTAGGGGACAGGCTCCAAGAGACCCAGTACTTC.

This sequence joins TRBV19 and TRBJ2-3; TRBD1 might be the D (6 bases). CDR3 size: 14 residues. CDR1 and CDR2 from the germline V gene are LNHDA and SQIVND (reference sequence). V lost 3 bases and J 6 bases, leaving 13 bases between the germline ends. The CDR3 DNA is TGTGCCAGTAGTATCGGCAGGGGCAGGGATACGCAGTATTTT. Its protein is CASSIGRGRDTQYF.

This chain links TRBV6-5 with TRBJ2-2; TRBD1 aligns across 8 bases. This CDR3 has 14 residues. Germline trimming cut 6 bases from V and 7 bases from J; bases unmatched to any gene: 7. Germline lookup yields CDR1 MNHEY and CDR2 SVGAGI. The CDR3 reads CASSPRQGLGELFF. The CDR3 DNA is TGTGCCAGCAGCCCGCGACAGGGGCTCGGGGAGCTGTTTTTT.